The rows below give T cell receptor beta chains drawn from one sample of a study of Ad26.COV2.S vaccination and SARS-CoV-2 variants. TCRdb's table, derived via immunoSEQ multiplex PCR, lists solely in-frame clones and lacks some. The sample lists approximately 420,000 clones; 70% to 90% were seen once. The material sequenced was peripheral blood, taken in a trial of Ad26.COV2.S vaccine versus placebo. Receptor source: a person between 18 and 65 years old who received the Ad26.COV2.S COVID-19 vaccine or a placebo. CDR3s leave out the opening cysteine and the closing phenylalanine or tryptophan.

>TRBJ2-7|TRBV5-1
ASSLASTGTEQY
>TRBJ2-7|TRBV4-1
ASSQGQNDYEQY
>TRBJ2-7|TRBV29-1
SVENRGQSYEQY
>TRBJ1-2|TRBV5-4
ASSVDSTGHNYGYT
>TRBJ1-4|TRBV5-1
ASTRTEPGEKLF
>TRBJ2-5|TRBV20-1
SASGRLQETQY
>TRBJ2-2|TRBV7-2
ASSLGLAENTGELF
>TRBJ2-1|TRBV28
ASRPLGGRGYNEQF
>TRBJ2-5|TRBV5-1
ASSLHPSGGEETQY
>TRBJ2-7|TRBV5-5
ASSLGTSGQY
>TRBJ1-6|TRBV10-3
AISEGTGTFSPLH
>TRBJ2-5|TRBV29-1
SAAGLAGEETQY
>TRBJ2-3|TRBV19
ASSIGTTLGDTQY
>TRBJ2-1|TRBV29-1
SVSWGDRGDEQF
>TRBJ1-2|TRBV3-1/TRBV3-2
ASSLWDSTGYT
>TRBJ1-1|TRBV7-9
ASSLVGSDTEAF
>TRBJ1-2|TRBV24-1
ATSDKAVYYGYT
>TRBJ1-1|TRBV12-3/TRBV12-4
ASTGTADTEAF
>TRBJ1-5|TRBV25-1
ASSFTGKRNQPQH
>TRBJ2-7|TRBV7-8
ASSSLHYRASPLHEQY
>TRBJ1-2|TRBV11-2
ASSLVRERGYT
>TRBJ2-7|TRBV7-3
ASSLQGEQY
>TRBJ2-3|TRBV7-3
ASSLTNSIPDTQY
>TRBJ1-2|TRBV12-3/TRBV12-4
ASRLGGAGYT
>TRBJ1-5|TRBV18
ASSPTGGNQPQH
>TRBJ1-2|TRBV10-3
AIGDASNYGYT
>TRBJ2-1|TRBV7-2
ASSFGSGGARYNEQF
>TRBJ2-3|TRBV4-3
ASSSVAGGPGDTQY